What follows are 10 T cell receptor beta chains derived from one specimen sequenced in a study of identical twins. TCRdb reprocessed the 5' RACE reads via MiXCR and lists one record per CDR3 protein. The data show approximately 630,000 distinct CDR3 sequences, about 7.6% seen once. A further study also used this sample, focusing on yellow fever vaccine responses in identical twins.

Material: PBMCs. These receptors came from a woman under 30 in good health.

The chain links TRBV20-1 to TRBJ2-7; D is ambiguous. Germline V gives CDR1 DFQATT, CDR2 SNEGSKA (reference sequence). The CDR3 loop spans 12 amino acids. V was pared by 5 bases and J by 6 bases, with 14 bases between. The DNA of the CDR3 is TGCAGTGCTGGGGATCCTTGGGGCGAGCAGTACTTC. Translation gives CSAGDPWGEQYF.

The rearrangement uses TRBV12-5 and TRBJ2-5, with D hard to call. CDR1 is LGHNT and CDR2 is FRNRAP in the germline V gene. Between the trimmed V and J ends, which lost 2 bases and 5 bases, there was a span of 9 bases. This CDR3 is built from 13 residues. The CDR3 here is CASGLQESETQYF. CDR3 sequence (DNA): TGTGCTAGTGGTTTGCAGGAAAGTGAGACCCAGTACTTC.

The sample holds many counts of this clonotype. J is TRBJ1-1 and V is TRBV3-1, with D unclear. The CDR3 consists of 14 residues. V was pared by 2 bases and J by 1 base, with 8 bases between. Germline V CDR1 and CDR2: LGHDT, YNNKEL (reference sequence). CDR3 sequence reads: CASSQSPRNTEAFF. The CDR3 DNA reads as TGTGCCAGCAGCCAATCACCGAGGAACACTGAAGCTTTCTTT. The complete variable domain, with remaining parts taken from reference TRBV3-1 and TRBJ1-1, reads DTAVSQTPKYLVTQMGNDKSIKCEQNLGHDTMYWYKQDSKKFLKIMFSYNNKELIINETVPNRFSPKSPDKAHLNLHINSLELGDSAVYFCASSQSPRNTEAFFGQGTRLTVV.

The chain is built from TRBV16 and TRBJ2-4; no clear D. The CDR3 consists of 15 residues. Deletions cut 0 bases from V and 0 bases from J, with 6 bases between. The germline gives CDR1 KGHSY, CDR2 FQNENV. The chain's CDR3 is CASSQSALAKNIQYF. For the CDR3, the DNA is TGTGCCAGCAGCCAATCGGCGTTAGCCAAAAACATTCAGTACTTC.

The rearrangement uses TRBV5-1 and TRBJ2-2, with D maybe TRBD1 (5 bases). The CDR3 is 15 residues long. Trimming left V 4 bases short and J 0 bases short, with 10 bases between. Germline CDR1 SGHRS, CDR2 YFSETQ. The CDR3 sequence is CASSSSGTNTGELFF. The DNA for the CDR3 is TGCGCCAGCAGCAGCTCAGGGACGAACACCGGGGAGCTGTTTTTT. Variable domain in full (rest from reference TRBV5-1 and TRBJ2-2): KAGVTQTPRYLIKTRGQQVTLSCSPISGHRSVSWYQQTPGQGLQFLFEYFSETQRNKGNFPGRFSGRQFSNSRSEMNVSTLELGDSALYLCASSSSGTNTGELFFGEGSRLTVL.

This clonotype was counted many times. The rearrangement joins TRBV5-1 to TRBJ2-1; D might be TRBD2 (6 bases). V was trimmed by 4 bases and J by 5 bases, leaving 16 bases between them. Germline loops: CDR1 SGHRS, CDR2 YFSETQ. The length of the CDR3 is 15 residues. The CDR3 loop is CASSTGLGYDNEQFF. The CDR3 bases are TGCGCCAGCAGCACGGGACTGGGGTATGACAATGAGCAGTTCTTC. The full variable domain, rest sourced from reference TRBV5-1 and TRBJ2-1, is KAGVTQTPRYLIKTRGQQVTLSCSPISGHRSVSWYQQTPGQGLQFLFEYFSETQRNKGNFPGRFSGRQFSNSRSEMNVSTLELGDSALYLCASSTGLGYDNEQFFGPGTRLTVL.

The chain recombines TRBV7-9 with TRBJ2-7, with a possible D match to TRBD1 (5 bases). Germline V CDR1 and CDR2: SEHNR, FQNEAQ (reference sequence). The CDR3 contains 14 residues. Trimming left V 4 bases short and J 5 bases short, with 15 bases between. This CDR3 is CASSYRQGAHEQYF. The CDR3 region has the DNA TGTGCCAGCAGCTATCGACAAGGGGCACACGAGCAGTACTTC.

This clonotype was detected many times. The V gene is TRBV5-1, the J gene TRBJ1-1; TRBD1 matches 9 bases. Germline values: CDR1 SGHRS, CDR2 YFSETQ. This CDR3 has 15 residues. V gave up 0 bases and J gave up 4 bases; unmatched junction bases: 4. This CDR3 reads CASSLAGQGTTEAFF. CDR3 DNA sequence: TGCGCCAGCAGCTTGGCCGGACAGGGGACCACTGAAGCTTTCTTT.

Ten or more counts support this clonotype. CDR3 nucleotide sequence: TGTGCCAGCAGCCAAGGCCAGTCCGTGGGGGAGCAGTACTTC. Protein: CASSQGQSVGEQYF. V and J are TRBV4-2 and TRBJ2-7, with D hard to call. The V gene's germline CDR1 is LGHNA and CDR2 YNFKEQ. The CDR3 consists of 14 residues. V was clipped by 1 base and J by 7 bases, with 14 bases between them.

DNA for the CDR3: TGTGCCAGCAGGGGTAAAGATCCGGGACCCTACACCGGGGAGCTGTTTTTT. Encoded protein: CASRGKDPGPYTGELFF. The chain employs TRBV2 and TRBJ2-2, with D possibly called TRBD1 or TRBD2 (5 bases each). Germline lookup yields CDR1 SNHLY and CDR2 FYNNEI. V lost 6 bases and J 3 bases, leaving 20 bases between the germline ends. This CDR3 has 17 residues.